Here is one T cell receptor beta chain with its context. The data derive from a study of blood T cells in healthy people across ages. In terms of origin and age, donors were healthy Caucasian individuals from Russia aged roughly 6 to 95. Primed by a sample-barcoded 5' primer and a J-beta primer mix, a second PCR proceeded for roughly 7 to 12 cycles. In TCRdb, the 5' RACE reads were re-called with MiXCR into one record per CDR3 protein. Here the sample spans some 760,000 distinct CDR3 sequences, around 25% being singletons. V shed 3 bases and J 5 bases; nucleotides not matched to a gene: 3. The CDR3 is made up of 14 amino acids. The V gene's germline CDR1 is MDHEN and CDR2 SYDVKM. The sample was also reused in another study, on T cells of mothers and their children. That work adds: A few healthy Caucasian mothers and their six children were the donors. Mothers gave over 10 million TCR beta CDR3 reads each, and children about 3 million each. When mothers and children were related, their normalized repertoire overlap, which was always slightly higher, did not differ significantly from that of unrelated pairs.

The sequence was collected from a boy aged 5-17 years in good health. Sequences were obtained from blood. The chain links TRBV28 to TRBJ2-1, with 8 bases lining up with TRBD2. CDR3: CASSFLAGNNEQFF. In nucleotides, the CDR3 is TGTGCCAGCAGTTTCCTAGCGGGCAACAATGAGCAGTTCTTC.